Each of the 8 T cell receptor beta chains below was sequenced from the same sample in a study of blood T cell repertoires in COVID-19 (dated by TCRdb to 2018 to 2020). Library creation used the immunoSEQ multiplex PCR assay. Sourced from immuneACCESS, this table was stored by TCRdb with only in-frame sequences that have V and J called. A share of the clones is absent; for the studies checked, an unresolved V gene accounts for under half, and the remainder has no known explanation. Here the sample has a few hundred thousand clones; 89% occur a single time. The ten biggest clones cover around a tenth of the sample. The material sequenced was PBMCs or T cells enriched from blood (not recorded which). The receptors originated from a woman aged 40-49 years who had recovered from COVID-19.

The V and J genes are TRBV7-9 and TRBJ2-3; TRBD1 agrees at 7 bases. Trimming removed 2 bases from V and 2 bases from J; junction bases left unmatched: 10. In germline, CDR1 is SEHNR, CDR2 FQNEAQ (reference sequence). CDR3 length equals 17 residues. The CDR3 sequence is CASSLTGQGVSTDTQYF. Here the CDR3 DNA reads TGTGCCAGCAGCTTAACTGGGCAGGGGGTATCCACAGATACGCAGTATTTT.

The rearrangement uses TRBV11-3 and TRBJ2-7; D not certain. This CDR3 has 13 amino acids. Germline CDR1 reads SGHNT; CDR2 reads YENEEA. Deletions cut 3 bases from V and 5 bases from J, with 11 bases between. The CDR3 sequence is CASSFDLEDEQYF. The CDR3 DNA follows: TGTGCCAGCAGCTTCGACCTAGAAGACGAGCAGTACTTC.

The chain uses TRBV19 and TRBJ1-6; D gene ambiguous. Trimming stripped 5 bases from V and 3 bases from J, with 11 bases between. CDR1 and CDR2 (germline): LNHDA, SQIVND (reference sequence). The CDR3 runs 15 residues. DNA for the CDR3: TGTGCCAGTAGTCTCGGACTGATCTATAATTCACCCCTCCACTTT. Residues: CASSLGLIYNSPLHF.

The chain uses TRBV30 and TRBJ1-6; the D gene is possibly TRBD1 (5 bases). From germline, CDR1 is GTSNPN and CDR2 SVGIG (reference sequence). There are 18 residues in the CDR3. Trimming took off 4 bases at V and 3 bases at J, with 22 bases between the two ends. The CDR3 nucleotides are TGTGCCTGGAACTCACCTACAGGCCCACTGGGCTATAATTCACCCCTCCACTTT. Protein sequence: CAWNSPTGPLGYNSPLHF.

The chain couples TRBV10-3 to TRBJ2-2; TRBD1 agrees at 7 bases. Germline trimming cut 1 base from V and 5 bases from J; bases unmatched to any gene: 4. CDR1 and CDR2 from the germline V gene are ENHRY and SYGVKD. The CDR3 covers 15 residues. The CDR3 reads CAISEFRTGTGELFF. The CDR3 coding sequence is TGTGCCATCAGTGAGTTTCGGACAGGTACCGGGGAGCTGTTTTTT.

This chain uses TRBV7-3 with TRBJ2-2, with 12 bases fitting TRBD2. V gave up 6 bases and J gave up 6 bases; unmatched junction bases: 5. The CDR3 length is 15 residues. Germline CDR1 and CDR2: SGHTA and FQGTGA. The CDR3, as DNA: TGTGCCAGCAGAGCCCTAGCGGGAGGGGCCGGGGAGCTGTTTTTT. Translated: CASRALAGGAGELFF. Drawing the rest from reference TRBV7-3 and TRBJ2-2, the complete variable domain is GAGVSQTPSNKVTEKGKYVELRCDPISGHTALYWYRQSLGQGPEFLIYFQGTGAADDSGLPNDRFFAVRPEGSVSTLKIQRTERGDSAVYLCASRALAGGAGELFFGEGSRLTVL.

The genes are TRBV12-3 or TRBV12-4 and TRBJ2-1; 8 nucleotides agree with TRBD2. V shed 2 bases and J 9 bases; nucleotides not matched to a gene: 3. The CDR3 spans 13 residues. CDR3 sequence (DNA): TGTGCCAGCAGTTTAAGCGGGAGTGTTGAGCAGTTCTTC. As protein: CASSLSGSVEQFF.

V usage is TRBV24-1 and J usage is TRBJ2-1, with TRBD2 matching 8 bases. The CDR3 loop spans 13 amino acids. The germline CDR1 and CDR2 sequences are KGHDR and SFDVKD. With V trimmed by 7 bases and J by 7 bases, 5 bases remained unmatched. This CDR3 is CATSSGTRNEQFF. CDR3 sequence (DNA): TGTGCCACCAGCTCCGGGACTAGAAATGAGCAGTTCTTC.